These 10 T cell receptor beta chains were all obtained from the same sample, sequenced in a study of OX40 agonist ivuxolimab in advanced cancers. Measured with immunoSEQ multiplex PCR; TCRdb has only the in-frame clones, and not every one. The table has tens of thousands of clones, roughly nine tenths seen once. The input for sequencing was CD4+ or CD8+ T cells sorted from blood, taken in a trial of the OX40 agonist ivuxolimab. These receptors were collected from an adult with an advanced solid tumor such as melanoma, head and neck, liver or kidney cancer.

The J gene is TRBJ1-2, the V gene TRBV2; 9 bases map to TRBD1. Germline-derived CDR1 and CDR2 are SNHLY and FYNNEI. J was trimmed by 3 bases and V by 10 bases; bases with no gene match: 9. This CDR3 is 14 amino acids long. The CDR3 protein is CAMEGTGGYYGYTF. The CDR3 nucleotides read TGTGCCATGGAGGGAACAGGGGGCTACTATGGCTACACCTTC.

This clone was found a few times. This chain links TRBV29-1 with TRBJ1-1; no reliable D call. Germline values: CDR1 SQVTM, CDR2 ANQGSEA. The length of the CDR3 is 10 residues. V lost 1 base to trimming and J lost 7 bases, with 4 bases between them. The CDR3 loop reads CSVEGLEAFF. CDR3 nucleotides: TGCAGCGTTGAAGGGCTTGAAGCTTTCTTT. The whole variable domain, remainder taken from reference TRBV29-1 and TRBJ1-1, is SAVISQKPSRDICQRGTSLTIQCQVDSQVTMMFWYRQQPGQSLTLIATANQGSEATYESGFVIDKFPISRPNLTFSTLTVSNMSPEDSSIYLCSVEGLEAFFGQGTRLTVV.

V is TRBV28 and J is TRBJ2-5, with 8 bases aligning to TRBD2. This CDR3 has 16 amino acids. The germline V gene has CDR1 MDHEN and CDR2 SYDVKM. V lost 6 bases, J lost 2 bases, and 11 bases stayed unmatched. Here the CDR3 reads CASSQSLGTRQETQYF. The CDR3 DNA reads TGTGCCAGCAGCCAAAGCCTTGGGACTAGGCAAGAGACCCAGTACTTC.

This clone has a handful of counts. V and J are TRBV28 and TRBJ2-7, with TRBD2 matching over 10 bases. This CDR3 has 16 residues. J gave up 3 bases and V 5 bases, and 10 bases lay outside the gene matches. Germline assignment: CDR1 MDHEN and CDR2 SYDVKM. CDR3 amino acids: CASSPAGTSVFYEQYF. As DNA, the CDR3 is TGTGCCAGCAGTCCGGCCGGGACTAGCGTTTTCTACGAGCAGTACTTC.

This clone was seen just once. The chain employs TRBV5-1 and TRBJ2-1, with D possibly being TRBD2 (6 bases). The CDR3 consists of 15 residues. Trimming took 0 bases from V and 9 from J, leaving 16 bases between them. Germline assignment: CDR1 SGHRS and CDR2 YFSETQ. The CDR3 region is CASSLGLGQWGEQFF. The CDR3 nucleotides read TGCGCCAGCAGCTTGGGACTAGGACAATGGGGTGAGCAGTTCTTC.

The chain uses TRBV5-8 and TRBJ2-1; weak D call: TRBD1 (6 bases). Trimming removed 4 bases from V and 6 bases from J, with 20 bases in between. This CDR3 comprises 16 residues. Germline CDR1 reads SGHTS; CDR2 reads YDEGEE. CDR3 amino acids: CASSAGTLLGGNEQFF. Written as DNA, the CDR3 is TGTGCCAGCAGCGCTGGGACCCTCCTAGGGGGCAATGAGCAGTTCTTC.

A single count supports this clone. This sequence joins TRBV6-5 and TRBJ2-5; the D call may be TRBD1 or TRBD2 (6 bases each). With the DNA end fitting TRBJ2-7 better, the J assignment may be wrong. The CDR3 runs to 14 residues. Germline loops: CDR1 MNHEY, CDR2 SVGAGI. CDR3 residues: CASRRGLLSYEQYF. The CDR3 DNA sequence: TGTGCCAGCAGACGGGGGCTGCTCTCCTACGAGCAGTACTTC.

The chain has TRBV25-1 and TRBJ2-2; perhaps TRBD2 as D (5 bases). V was cut by 8 bases and J by 0 bases, with 19 bases left in between. The CDR3 spans 17 residues. The germline V gene has CDR1 MGHDK and CDR2 SYGVNS. The CDR3 sequence is CASPSRRRRPNTGELFF. CDR3 nucleotide sequence: TGTGCCAGCCCCTCCCGGAGGAGGCGACCGAACACCGGGGAGCTGTTTTTT.

This chain uses TRBV10-1 with TRBJ1-4, with 9 bases identical to TRBD1. The CDR3 runs 18 residues. J was trimmed by 4 bases and V by 10 bases; bases with no gene match: 19. CDR1 WNHNN and CDR2 SYGVQD come from the germline V gene (reference sequence). The CDR3 protein is CATPLIPGQGAINEKLFF. CDR3 DNA: TGCGCCACCCCCCTAATCCCGGGACAGGGAGCTATTAATGAAAAACTGTTTTTT.

The chain links TRBV28 to TRBJ2-3, with D hard to call. Germline V lookup: CDR1 MDHEN, CDR2 SYDVKM. Trimming cost V 6 bases and J 1 base, with 14 bases left between them. The CDR3 has 15 amino acids. The DNA of the CDR3 is TGTGCCAGCAGCCCCGGCGGCCGCCGCACAGATACGCAGTATTTT. Encoded protein: CASSPGGRRTDTQYF.